Each of the 14 T cell receptor beta chains below was sequenced from the same sample in a study of OX40 agonist ivuxolimab in advanced cancers. Measured with immunoSEQ multiplex PCR; TCRdb has only the in-frame clones, and not every one. The data show 45,000 to 50,000 clones, 79% seen once. Sample: CD4+ or CD8+ T cells sorted from blood, taken in a trial of the OX40 agonist ivuxolimab. These receptors were taken from an adult with an advanced solid tumor such as melanoma, head and neck, liver or kidney cancer.

This clone came up a few times. V gene TRBV7-9 combines with J gene TRBJ2-4, with unresolved D. Trimming shortened V by 5 bases and J by 1 base, and 15 bases separated the two germline ends. The CDR3 extends over 16 amino acids. From germline, CDR1 is SEHNR and CDR2 FQNEAQ (reference sequence). The CDR3 here is CASSPPEWDAKNIQYF. DNA for the CDR3: TGTGCCAGCAGCCCCCCAGAGTGGGATGCCAAAAACATTCAGTACTTC.

This clone has a handful of counts. This chain joins TRBV5-1 and TRBJ2-3; 10 nucleotides line up with TRBD1. With 4 bases clipped from V and 4 bases from J, the junction kept 9 bases outside the gene matches. The V gene's germline CDR1 is SGHRS and CDR2 YFSETQ. The CDR3 contains 16 residues. The CDR3 protein is CASSVVPGQGPDTQYF. The CDR3 DNA sequence: TGCGCCAGCAGCGTGGTTCCGGGACAGGGGCCAGATACGCAGTATTTT.

A few counts support this clone. The V call is TRBV10-3, the J call TRBJ2-3; a weak D match, TRBD1 (6 bases). Trimming left V 5 bases short and J 1 base short, with 16 bases between. In germline, CDR1 is ENHRY, CDR2 SYGVKD. This CDR3 is built from 16 residues. For the CDR3, the DNA is TGTGCCATCAGTCGGCTACAGGGAAAGGGCACAGATACGCAGTATTTT. Amino acid sequence: CAISRLQGKGTDTQYF.

The rearrangement links TRBV27 to TRBJ1-6; D is uncertain. Germline loops: CDR1 MNHEY, CDR2 SMNVEV (reference sequence). Trimming took 8 bases from V and 6 from J, leaving 14 bases between them. The CDR3 extends over 14 amino acids. CDR3 nucleotides: TGTGCCAGCGGCCGAAGTAGCGTTAATTCACCCCTCCACTTT. Translation gives CASGRSSVNSPLHF.

The chain carries TRBV6-1 and TRBJ2-1, with D unresolved. There are 14 residues in the CDR3. Looked up from germline, CDR1 is MNHNS and CDR2 is SASEGT. Trimming took off 5 bases at V and 9 bases at J, with 17 bases between the two ends. The CDR3 spells CASSPISEIGEQFF. DNA of the CDR3: TGTGCCAGCAGTCCTATTTCTGAAATAGGTGAGCAGTTCTTC.

A few counts support this clone. The chain combines TRBV4-2 with TRBJ2-5, with D possibly TRBD2 on 5 matching bases. Germline V gives CDR1 LGHNA, CDR2 YNFKEQ. This CDR3 contains 14 residues. The ends were cut back, 4 bases at V and 5 bases at J, with 14 bases in the middle. This CDR3 reads CASSPSGSKETQYF. CDR3 nucleotide sequence: TGTGCCAGCAGCCCCTCGGGGTCGAAGGAGACCCAGTACTTC.

V is TRBV11-3 and J is TRBJ2-7; no clear D gene. CDR3 length: 10 residues. The V gene lost 2 bases and the J gene lost 6 bases, with 2 bases spanning the gap. Germline CDR1 is SGHNT and CDR2 is YENEEA. For the CDR3, the DNA is TGTGCCAGCAGCTTACCCGAGCAGTACTTC. This translates into CASSLPEQYF.

The CDR3 sequence is CASFRDRGSNEQFF. CDR3 sequence (DNA): TGTGCCAGCTTCCGCGACAGGGGATCCAATGAGCAGTTCTTC. This rearrangement joins TRBV27 to TRBJ2-1, with TRBD1 matching 8 bases. J lost 6 bases, V lost 8 bases, and 9 bases had no gene match. The CDR3 sequence is 14 residues long. The V gene's germline CDR1 is MNHEY and CDR2 SMNVEV (reference sequence).

The chain joins TRBV21-1 to TRBJ1-2. TRBV21-1 is a known pseudogene. The CDR3 is 10 residues long. CDR3 sequence (DNA): TGTGCCAGCAGCCCATATTGTGGCACCTTC. This translates into CASSPYCGTF.

The chain couples TRBV7-9 to TRBJ1-1; possibly TRBD1 for D (5 bases). The CDR3 covers 17 residues. Germline values: CDR1 SEHNR, CDR2 FQNEAQ (reference sequence). The ends were cut back, 5 bases at V and 0 bases at J, with 19 bases in the middle. CDR3 sequence reads: CASSLSLGGGLNTEAFF. In DNA, the CDR3 is TGTGCCAGCAGCCTCTCCTTAGGCGGGGGTCTGAACACTGAAGCTTTCTTT.

The V call is TRBV18, the J call TRBJ2-5; 7 positions match TRBD1. Trimming cost V 3 bases and J 8 bases; bases outside gene matches: 9. This CDR3 is 14 amino acids long. Germline V lookup: CDR1 KGHSH, CDR2 LQKENI. The CDR3 here is CASSPGDRGGTQYF. In nucleotides, the CDR3 is TGTGCCAGCTCACCCGGGGACAGAGGCGGTACCCAGTACTTC. Based on the CDR3 plus reference TRBV18 and TRBJ2-5, the full variable domain is NAGVMQNPRHLVRRRGQEARLRCSPMKGHSHVYWYRQLPEEGLKFMVYLQKENIIDESGMPKERFSAEFPKEGPSILRIQQVVRGDSAAYFCASSPGDRGGTQYFGPGTRLLVL.

This chain uses TRBV19 with TRBJ2-7; D is possibly TRBD2 (5 bases). V dropped 5 bases and J dropped 0 bases, with 14 bases sitting between them. CDR1 and CDR2 (germline): LNHDA, SQIVND (reference sequence). The CDR3 contains 15 residues. The CDR3 reads CASSALLGSSYEQYF. CDR3 sequence (DNA): TGTGCCAGTAGTGCCCTATTGGGGAGCTCCTACGAGCAGTACTTC.

The rearrangement uses TRBV4-3 and TRBJ1-4; D possibly corresponds to TRBD1 (6 bases). V lost 0 bases and J lost 8, with 19 bases in between. The CDR3 has 17 amino acids. Germline values: CDR1 LGHNA, CDR2 YSLEER. The chain's CDR3 is CASSQDTGNWGNEKLFF. Here the CDR3 DNA reads TGCGCCAGCAGCCAAGACACAGGGAATTGGGGTAACGAAAAACTGTTTTTT.

This chain links TRBV2 with TRBJ2-2; 11 bases are a match to TRBD2. J lost 5 bases, V lost 7 bases, and 6 bases had no gene match. Per the germline V gene, CDR1 is SNHLY and CDR2 is FYNNEI. The CDR3 is made up of 15 amino acids. CDR3 loop: CASTQTSGVTGELFF. CDR3 in DNA: TGTGCCAGCACCCAGACTAGCGGGGTAACCGGGGAGCTGTTTTTT.